These 12 T cell receptor beta chains share one sample of origin, sequenced in a study of response to subunit inactivated influenza vaccine (dated by TCRdb to between 2017 and 2018). Receptor libraries were prepared by RT-PCR. For sequencing, an Illumina HiSeq 2500 was employed. Clones were called with MiXCR by TCRdb after fastp trimmed the public reads at Q25, and only in-frame beta chains were retained. Rows with a matching CDR3 protein are joined into one entry that keeps the most common DNA and genes. The sample has 500,000 to 600,000 distinct CDR3 sequences on record, approximately 12% of them singletons. Roughly 10% of the sample belongs to the ten largest clones. The sequences come from PBMCs from blood, collected on the day of vaccination. Receptors originate from a man over 45 who received an inactivated influenza vaccine. Donor details come from another sample of the same person, matched by shared clones.

In its sample, this clonotype was seen many times. The chain carries TRBV5-1 and TRBJ2-1, with 7 positions matching TRBD2. With 7 bases clipped from V and 1 base from J, the junction kept 5 bases outside the gene matches. The CDR3 covers 14 residues. Germline V gene data show CDR1 as SGHRS and CDR2 as YFSETQ. CDR3 amino acids: CASEEAGSYNEQFF. CDR3 nucleotides: TGCGCCAGCGAGGAAGCGGGGTCCTACAATGAGCAGTTCTTC.

A few counts support this clonotype. The chain combines TRBV18 with TRBJ2-1, with no clear D. CDR1 is KGHSH and CDR2 is LQKENI in the germline V gene. Trimming removed 0 bases from V and 9 bases from J, with 15 bases in between. This CDR3 is built from 15 residues. DNA of the CDR3: TGTGCCAGCTCACCACCGGCCGCCCCCTGGGGTGAGCAGTTCTTC. This sequence encodes CASSPPAAPWGEQFF.

The sample holds a few counts of this clonotype. The V and J genes are TRBV7-2 and TRBJ2-3; possibly TRBD2 for D (5 bases). Trimming cost V 5 bases and J 6 bases, with 18 bases left between them. The germline gives CDR1 SGHTA, CDR2 FQGNSA. The CDR3 has 15 amino acids. Here the CDR3 DNA reads TGTGCCAGCAGCGCGTTTGGAGGTATTCCGGATACGCAGTATTTT. Translated, it gives CASSAFGGIPDTQYF.

In its sample, this clonotype was seen many times. The CDR3 DNA follows: TGTGCCAGCAGCTCGCTAGCGGGAGGGCATCATGAGCAGTTCTTC. Encoded protein: CASSSLAGGHHEQFF. The rearrangement links TRBV7-3 to TRBJ2-1; 12 nucleotides agree with TRBD2. There are 15 residues in the CDR3. Losses at the gene ends were 4 bases for V and 8 bases for J; bases not matched to a gene: 6. Germline CDR1 reads SGHTA; CDR2 reads FQGTGA.

This clonotype was recorded many times. The chain is built from TRBV18 and TRBJ1-2; D uncertain. The V end was cut by 8 bases, the J end by 0 bases, with 13 bases between. This CDR3 contains 14 residues. CDR1 and CDR2 from the germline V gene are KGHSH and LQKENI. The DNA for the CDR3 is TGTGCCAGCAGTCCGACACCTACTAACTATGGCTACACCTTC. This encodes CASSPTPTNYGYTF.

The table lists this clonotype with a few counts. This rearrangement joins TRBV7-9 to TRBJ2-7; tentative D call: TRBD1 (5 bases). Germline assignment: CDR1 SEHNR and CDR2 FQNEAQ (reference sequence). Trimming took off 3 bases at V and 0 bases at J, with 9 bases between the two ends. CDR3 length: 14 residues. Here the CDR3 reads CASSFVGPSYEQYF. The CDR3 DNA reads TGTGCCAGCAGCTTCGTGGGGCCCTCCTACGAGCAGTACTTC.

The V gene is TRBV7-6, the J gene TRBJ2-3, with D possibly TRBD1 on 6 matching bases. V gave up 3 bases and J gave up 6 bases, with 16 bases separating them. From germline, CDR1 is SGHVS and CDR2 FNYEAQ. This CDR3 spans 15 amino acids. The CDR3 region is CASSLTGGLWDTQYF. In DNA, the CDR3 is TGTGCCAGCAGCTTGACAGGTGGGCTGTGGGATACGCAGTATTTT.

The chain carries TRBV6-2 or TRBV6-3 and TRBJ1-6; no firm D call. Trimming removed 4 bases from V and 1 base from J, with 8 bases in between. Germline V gives CDR1 MNHEY, CDR2 SVGEGT. The CDR3 consists of 15 residues. As DNA, the CDR3 is TGTGCCAGCAGTTTCGGATATTCCTATAATTCACCCCTCCACTTT. Translating it yields CASSFGYSYNSPLHF.

This clonotype has only a few counts. This chain's CDR3 is CSVEEGLRGNTIYF. The CDR3 coding sequence is TGCAGCGTTGAGGAGGGGCTGCGTGGAAACACCATATATTTT. The J gene is TRBJ1-3, the V gene TRBV29-1; tentative D call: TRBD1 (5 bases). Germline assignment: CDR1 SQVTM and CDR2 ANQGSEA. V lost 3 bases and J 3 bases, leaving 12 bases between the germline ends. The CDR3 is 14 residues long.

This clonotype was picked up a small number of times. This CDR3 is CASSFTNLRGGGEQYF. Written as DNA, the CDR3 is TGCGCCAGCAGCTTCACGAATTTAAGGGGTGGCGGCGAGCAGTACTTC. The chain has TRBV5-1 and TRBJ2-7, with a weak D call TRBD1 (5 bases). The V and J ends lost 2 bases and 6 bases respectively, with 21 bases between them. The CDR3 is made up of 16 amino acids. Germline CDR1 reads SGHRS; CDR2 reads YFSETQ.

At least ten counts were recorded for this clonotype. This rearrangement joins TRBV5-1 to TRBJ2-1; 7 nucleotides line up with TRBD1. CDR3 length equals 15 residues. Germline V gene sequence: CDR1 SGHRS, CDR2 YFSETQ. V gave up 3 bases and J gave up 4 bases; unmatched junction bases: 7. The CDR3 DNA reads TGCGCCAGCAGCTCGCCGACAGGGATATACAATGAGCAGTTCTTC. Its translation is CASSSPTGIYNEQFF.

DNA of the CDR3: TGTGCCAGCAGCCAAGGCCGAGCAGCCGAGGGACTACCATACGAGCAGTACTTC. Residues: CASSQGRAAEGLPYEQYF. The chain is built from TRBV4-2 and TRBJ2-7, with 7 bases identical to TRBD2. The ends lost 1 base at V and 4 bases at J; junction bases unmatched: 16. The CDR3 is 18 residues long. From germline, CDR1 is LGHNA and CDR2 YNFKEQ.